The 16 T cell receptor beta chains presented below share a single source sample, sequenced in a study of post-analysis software for immune sequencing data. Findings of the study overall: Patients showed TRBV5-6, TRBV5-1 and TRBV20-1 among a few TRBV segments more frequent than in controls.

No antigen is known for these receptors. Researchers reported that TCR beta cDNA libraries carried unique molecular identifiers. TCRdb used MiXCR to reprocess the PCR reads, holding one entry per CDR3 protein. The table lists roughly 700,000 distinct CDR3 sequences, 25% to 30% of them singletons. What was sequenced was blood. The receptors derive from a girl aged 10-17 years with multiple sclerosis.

This sequence joins TRBV5-1 and TRBJ2-3, with unresolved D. V lost 0 bases, J lost 1 base, and 9 bases lay in between. CDR1 is SGHRS and CDR2 is YFSETQ in the germline V gene. The CDR3 has 15 residues. CDR3 DNA sequence: TGCGCCAGCAGCTTGGGGACCCTCGGCACAGATACGCAGTATTTT. Protein product: CASSLGTLGTDTQYF.

The gene calls are TRBV5-5 and TRBJ2-2, with TRBD2 identical over 11 bases. The CDR3 is 17 amino acids. Trimming took 3 bases from V and 0 from J; bases not matched to a gene: 4. CDR1 SGHKS and CDR2 YYEKEE come from the germline V gene (reference sequence). CDR3 DNA sequence: TGTGCCAGCAGCTCGGGACTAGCGGTATCGAACACCGGGGAGCTGTTTTTT. Its protein product is CASSSGLAVSNTGELFF.

This rearrangement joins TRBV6-2 or TRBV6-3 to TRBJ2-1, with TRBD2 matching 16 bases. The CDR3 spans 19 residues. In germline, CDR1 is MNHEY, CDR2 SVGEGT. V was pared by 2 bases and J by 5 bases, with 9 bases of the junction left unmatched. The CDR3 region is CASSYRVPGLAGGNNEQFF. In DNA form, the CDR3 reads TGTGCCAGCAGTTACCGAGTCCCGGGACTAGCGGGAGGGAACAATGAGCAGTTCTTC.

V is TRBV10-3 and J is TRBJ2-7; 8 bases are shared with TRBD2. J was trimmed by 2 bases and V by 5 bases; bases with no gene match: 14. The CDR3 runs 17 residues. The germline CDR1 and CDR2 sequences are ENHRY and SYGVKD. CDR3 residues: CAISLRGGIASAYEQYF. As DNA, the CDR3 is TGTGCCATCAGTCTCCGGGGGGGGATAGCCTCAGCCTACGAGCAGTACTTC.

This clonotype was seen repeatedly, ten times or more. This rearrangement joins TRBV6-5 to TRBJ2-5, with 12 bases identical to TRBD2. V trimming: 7 bases; J trimming: 4 bases; junction bases outside the gene matches: 1. Germline V CDR1 and CDR2: MNHEY, SVGAGI. The CDR3 extends over 13 amino acids. DNA of the CDR3: TGTGCCAGCACGACTAGCGGGGGAGAGACCCAGTACTTC. Its protein product is CASTTSGGETQYF.

This clonotype was seen repeatedly, ten times or more. The CDR3, as DNA: TGTGCCAGCTCCGGGACAGGGCTGCCCGGGGCCAACGTCCTGACTTTC. It translates to CASSGTGLPGANVLTF. V gene TRBV6-6 combines with J gene TRBJ2-6, with 9 bases fitting TRBD1. V lost 8 bases and J lost 4; bases outside the gene matches: 9. This CDR3 spans 16 amino acids. Germline assignment: CDR1 MNHNY and CDR2 SVGAGI (reference sequence).

The genes are TRBV7-2 and TRBJ2-7; TRBD2 aligns across 8 bases. The junction had 4 bases not matched to a gene; V was cut back by 2 bases and J by 4 bases. Germline values: CDR1 SGHTA, CDR2 FQGNSA. The CDR3 loop spans 14 amino acids. The CDR3 spells CTSSLTGLAYEQYF. CDR3 DNA sequence: TGTACCAGCAGCTTAACCGGACTAGCTTACGAGCAGTACTTC.

The chain joins TRBV6-5 to TRBJ2-5; D unclear. Between the trimmed V and J ends, which lost 5 bases and 4 bases, there was a span of 17 bases. Per the germline V gene, CDR1 is MNHEY and CDR2 is SVGAGI. The CDR3 extends over 15 amino acids. The CDR3 DNA sequence: TGTGCCAGCAGTACCGATATTACTACGCGAGAGACCCAGTACTTC. It specifies CASSTDITTRETQYF.

The chain is built from TRBV11-2 and TRBJ2-3, with 12 bases lining up with TRBD2. The CDR3 consists of 16 residues. Germline V lookup: CDR1 SGHAT, CDR2 FQNNGV. With V trimmed by 5 bases and J by 7 bases, 10 bases remained unmatched. CDR3 in DNA: TGTGCCAGCAGCACCCCGACTAGCGGGAGTTCAAATACGCAGTATTTT. Translation gives CASSTPTSGSSNTQYF.

This clonotype has more than one count but fewer than ten. J is TRBJ2-7 and V is TRBV5-1; D ambiguous. The V gene lost 4 bases and the J gene lost 6 bases, with 11 bases spanning the gap. The CDR3 is 12 residues long. The germline CDR1 and CDR2 sequences are SGHRS and YFSETQ. The CDR3 region has the DNA TGCGCCAGCAGCCCGACTTTTGGCGAGCAGTACTTC. It specifies CASSPTFGEQYF.

The chain joins TRBV20-1 to TRBJ2-1, with 16 positions matching TRBD2. The CDR3 loop spans 15 amino acids. Trimming removed 6 bases from V and 8 bases from J; junction bases left unmatched: 7. The germline CDR1 and CDR2 sequences are DFQATT and SNEGSKA (reference sequence). The CDR3 bases are TGCAGTGCCACGGGACTAGCGGGGGGGAAGGATGAGCAGTTCTTC. Protein sequence: CSATGLAGGKDEQFF.

Concerning this clonotype itself: Relative to the germline gene, one junction end is altered; a read error may explain this. V gene TRBV20-1 combines with J gene TRBJ2-7; a weak D match, TRBD1 (5 bases). This CDR3 is 14 amino acids long. The germline CDR1 and CDR2 sequences are DFQATT and SNEGSKA (reference sequence). This CDR3 reads CSAIPGQSSCEQYF. As DNA, the CDR3 is TGCAGTGCTATTCCAGGGCAGAGCTCCTGCGAGCAGTACTTC.

In regard to this clonotype: This may stem from a read error, because a much larger clone lies one nucleotide away. V usage is TRBV5-5 and J usage is TRBJ2-7; 12 nucleotides line up with TRBD2. Trimming cost V 2 bases and J 2 bases; bases outside gene matches: 2. Germline V gene sequence: CDR1 SGHKS, CDR2 YYEKEE (reference sequence). This CDR3 comprises 15 residues. The CDR3, as DNA: TGTGCCAGCAGCTTAGGACTAGCGGGAACCTACGAGCAGTACGTC. Translated, it gives CASSLGLAGTYEQYV.

The chain recombines TRBV7-2 with TRBJ2-7, with TRBD2 as a possible D gene (6 bases). Germline values: CDR1 SGHTA, CDR2 FQGNSA. Trimming removed 3 bases from V and 5 bases from J, with 11 bases in between. This CDR3 region has 13 residues. Here the CDR3 DNA reads TGTGCCAGCAGCTTTGGAGGGGTCGACGAGCAGTACTTC. Translating gives CASSFGGVDEQYF.

This chain uses TRBV18 with TRBJ1-1; the match to TRBD1 covers 7 bases. Trimming removed 3 bases from V and 4 bases from J; junction bases left unmatched: 5. Germline CDR1 and CDR2: KGHSH and LQKENI. There are 14 residues in the CDR3. Here the CDR3 DNA reads TGTGCCAGCTCACCGACAGGGATGGGCACTGAAGCTTTCTTT. Its protein product is CASSPTGMGTEAFF.

This clonotype was detected only once. It may be a read error: a sequence one base away is much more abundant. This chain connects TRBV20-1 to TRBJ2-7, with TRBD2 matching over 9 bases. In germline, CDR1 is DFQATT, CDR2 SNEGSKA (reference sequence). The CDR3 length is 18 residues. The CDR3 reads CSARQPYSGSEGSYGQYF. CDR3 sequence (DNA): TGCAGTGCTAGACAACCCTATAGCGGGAGCGAAGGCTCCTACGGGCAGTACTTC.